The 21 T cell receptor beta chains below all came from one sample that was sequenced in a study of cytomegalovirus exposure and HLA in healthy donors. Primers for the PCR totalled 60 Vbeta and 13 Jbeta. The protocol was immunoSEQ multiplex PCR, while the TCRdb copy is restricted to in-frame clones and leaves out a portion. Here the sample spans tens of thousands of clones, roughly 84% being singletons. Sequencing used PBMCs. The receptors stem from a woman aged 18-29 years in good health and CMV-seronegative.

The gene calls are TRBV30 and TRBJ1-1, with a tentative D call TRBD1 (5 bases). Germline lookup yields CDR1 GTSNPN and CDR2 SVGIG (reference sequence). CDR3 length: 14 residues. Trimming took off 2 bases at V and 8 bases at J, with 18 bases between the two ends. CDR3 in amino acids: CAWSIPGLLIEAFF. The CDR3 DNA sequence: TGTGCCTGGAGTATTCCGGGACTTCTCATAGAAGCTTTCTTT.

The rearrangement uses TRBV10-2 and TRBJ1-2, with 9 positions matching TRBD1. Germline loops: CDR1 WSHSY, CDR2 SAAADI. CDR3 size: 14 residues. The ends lost 5 bases at V and 8 bases at J; junction bases unmatched: 9. The CDR3 nucleotides read TGCGCCAGCAGTCTACAGGGGGCGCAGGGGGGCTACACCTTC. This encodes CASSLQGAQGGYTF.

The chain joins TRBV28 to TRBJ2-7; 8 bases match TRBD1. This CDR3 contains 14 residues. Germline lookup yields CDR1 MDHEN and CDR2 SYDVKM. V lost 4 bases, J lost 6 bases, and 8 bases stayed unmatched. CDR3 in amino acids: CASSWGQGALEQYF. CDR3 in DNA: TGTGCCAGCAGTTGGGGTCAGGGGGCTCTCGAGCAGTACTTC.

The V gene is TRBV6-1, the J gene TRBJ2-3; 7 bases align to TRBD1. There are 14 residues in the CDR3. V was pared by 3 bases and J by 5 bases, with 5 bases of the junction left unmatched. Looked up from germline, CDR1 is MNHNS and CDR2 is SASEGT. In DNA form, the CDR3 reads TGTGCCAGCAGTGAGCAGGGGGTAGGAGATACGCAGTATTTT. This gives the protein CASSEQGVGDTQYF.

The V call is TRBV5-1, the J call TRBJ1-3; TRBD1 agrees at 7 bases. Germline lookup yields CDR1 SGHRS and CDR2 YFSETQ. Germline trimming cut 2 bases from V and 4 bases from J; bases unmatched to any gene: 6. This CDR3 has 15 residues. CDR3: CASSLQGLGGNTIYF. DNA of the CDR3: TGCGCCAGCAGCTTACAGGGGCTTGGCGGAAACACCATATATTTT.

The J gene is TRBJ2-1, the V gene TRBV7-6; 8 bases are a match to TRBD2. Germline V gives CDR1 SGHVS, CDR2 FNYEAQ. V lost 6 bases and J lost 6; bases outside the gene matches: 7. The CDR3 runs to 14 residues. CDR3 residues: CASRSGTSSNEQFF. DNA of the CDR3: TGTGCCAGCAGATCCGGGACTAGTAGCAATGAGCAGTTCTTC.

This clone has just one count. The chain joins TRBV30 to TRBJ2-7, with a weak D call TRBD1 (5 bases). CDR1 is GTSNPN and CDR2 is SVGIG in the germline V gene (reference sequence). This CDR3 spans 12 amino acids. Trimming took off 6 bases at V and 7 bases at J, with 16 bases between the two ends. The CDR3 DNA is TGTGCCTGTCAGGGTCTGTCTGGGGAGCAGTACTTC. Encoded protein: CACQGLSGEQYF.

This CDR3 reads CASSVAALGQLNYGYTF. The CDR3 nucleotides are TGTGCCAGCAGCGTAGCCGCGTTGGGACAGCTTAACTATGGCTACACCTTC. The chain uses TRBV9 and TRBJ1-2, with 7 bases lining up with TRBD1. This CDR3 is built from 17 residues. Trimming took 0 bases from V and 1 from J; bases not matched to a gene: 9. CDR1 is SGDLS, CDR2 YYNGEE, per germline.

The rearrangement uses TRBV7-9 and TRBJ2-1; 8 nucleotides line up with TRBD2. CDR3 length: 16 residues. Germline loops: CDR1 SEHNR, CDR2 FQNEAQ (reference sequence). V lost 4 bases and J lost 4; bases outside the gene matches: 9. The CDR3 DNA reads as TGTGCCAGCAGCTCCGGGGGGGCCAATCTATACAATGAGCAGTTCTTC. It specifies CASSSGGANLYNEQFF.

The chain recombines TRBV7-2 with TRBJ2-1; D gene uncertain. There are 15 residues in the CDR3. V was trimmed by 1 base and J by 8 bases, leaving 15 bases between them. Germline lookup yields CDR1 SGHTA and CDR2 FQGNSA. The CDR3 spells CASSLVGSGGHEQFF. For the CDR3, the DNA is TGTGCCAGCAGCTTAGTTGGGTCTGGTGGGCATGAGCAGTTCTTC.

CDR3 in amino acids: CASSLGPGGNTEAFF. CDR3 DNA sequence: TGTGCCAGCAGCCTCGGCCCGGGTGGGAACACTGAAGCTTTCTTT. The chain is built from TRBV28 and TRBJ1-1; no firm D call. Trimming removed 6 bases at V and 1 base at J, with 15 bases between. Germline-derived CDR1 and CDR2 are MDHEN and SYDVKM. The CDR3 length is 15 residues.

The CDR3 here is CASRTGEKLFF. Written as DNA, the CDR3 is TGTGCCAGCAGGACAGGGGAAAAACTGTTTTTT. The J gene is TRBJ1-4, the V gene TRBV2; 7 bases agree with TRBD1. This CDR3 has 11 amino acids. The V gene end was trimmed by 6 bases and the J gene end by 8 bases; junction bases not matched to a gene: 0. From germline, CDR1 is SNHLY and CDR2 FYNNEI.

The rearrangement links TRBV19 to TRBJ1-5; 10 positions agree with TRBD1. Germline CDR1 LNHDA, CDR2 SQIVND (reference sequence). The CDR3 has 14 residues. V gave up 6 bases and J gave up 7 bases; unmatched junction bases: 6. The CDR3 loop is CASSPRDRGQPQHF. As DNA, the CDR3 is TGTGCCAGTAGCCCCCGGGACAGGGGCCAGCCCCAGCATTTT.

V usage is TRBV7-3 and J usage is TRBJ2-1; 7 bases match TRBD1. Germline V CDR1 and CDR2: SGHTA, FQGTGA. This CDR3 has 15 amino acids. J lost 3 bases, V lost 2 bases, and 4 bases had no gene match. CDR3 sequence: CASSLWDSSYNEQFF. The CDR3 DNA follows: TGTGCCAGCAGCTTATGGGACAGTAGCTACAATGAGCAGTTCTTC.

This rearrangement joins TRBV6-5 to TRBJ2-4; tentative D call: TRBD1 (6 bases). CDR3 length: 14 amino acids. V lost 3 bases and J lost 2, with 8 bases in between. CDR1 MNHEY and CDR2 SVGAGI come from the germline V gene. The CDR3 sequence is CASSYQGTKNIQYF. In DNA form, the CDR3 reads TGTGCCAGCAGTTATCAGGGGACCAAAAACATTCAGTACTTC.

The chain carries TRBV7-3 and TRBJ2-1, with 13 bases lining up with TRBD2. Germline trimming cut 5 bases from V and 4 bases from J; bases unmatched to any gene: 2. Germline assignment: CDR1 SGHTA and CDR2 FQGTGA. The CDR3 totals 15 residues. For the CDR3, the DNA is TGTGCCAGCAGCGCGGGACTAGCGGGGTACAATGAGCAGTTCTTC. Translating it yields CASSAGLAGYNEQFF.

The CDR3 DNA reads TGTGCCAGCAGCTTTGCTCCAATCTCCGGGTATGGCTACACCTTC. This codes for CASSFAPISGYGYTF. This chain joins TRBV7-8 and TRBJ1-2; D gene ambiguous. This CDR3 comprises 15 residues. Germline V lookup: CDR1 SGHVS, CDR2 FQNEAQ. V was shortened by 3 bases and J by 5 bases, with 16 bases between the two germline ends.

J is TRBJ1-5 and V is TRBV28; 12 bases are shared with TRBD1. The ends lost 6 bases at V and 3 bases at J; junction bases unmatched: 15. CDR1 MDHEN and CDR2 SYDVKM come from the germline V gene. This CDR3 has 19 residues. The CDR3 spells CASSYRDRGRYYPNQPQHF. The CDR3 DNA sequence: TGTGCCAGCAGCTACCGGGACAGGGGGCGGTATTATCCCAATCAGCCCCAGCATTTT.

This rearrangement joins TRBV5-1 to TRBJ2-3; 7 positions agree with TRBD2. In germline, CDR1 is SGHRS, CDR2 YFSETQ. This CDR3 region has 13 residues. V dropped 5 bases and J dropped 2; count of bases not matched to a gene: 2. This chain's CDR3 is CASRGTTTDTQYF. DNA for the CDR3: TGCGCCAGCAGGGGGACTACCACAGATACGCAGTATTTT.

The chain employs TRBV25-1 and TRBJ2-2; 7 bases align to TRBD2. The trim removed 5 bases at V and 0 bases at J, leaving 6 bases unmatched. Germline-derived CDR1 and CDR2 are MGHDK and SYGVNS. The CDR3 totals 16 residues. CDR3 region: CASSHQSGANTGELFF. The CDR3, as DNA: TGTGCCAGCAGTCACCAAAGCGGGGCGAACACCGGGGAGCTGTTTTTT.

The DNA for the CDR3 is TGTGCCAGCACCCTGGGGGGGGCGAACACTGAAGCTTTCTTT. It encodes CASTLGGANTEAFF. This chain uses TRBV7-9 with TRBJ1-1, with D tentatively TRBD1 (6 bases). V lost 7 bases, J lost 1 base, and 13 bases lay in between. Germline lookup yields CDR1 SEHNR and CDR2 FQNEAQ (reference sequence). The CDR3 is made up of 14 amino acids.